This TCR beta chain was obtained from a study of blood T cell repertoires in COVID-19. Turning to the study itself: T cells, B-cell-depleted T cells, or PBMCs provided the cDNA or gDNA that served as material.

CDR1 MGHRA and CDR2 YSYEKL come from the germline V gene. The CDR3 spans 18 residues. Trimming cost V 4 bases and J 0 bases, with 21 bases left between them. Original processing notes: Amplification with reference gene primers provided the estimates of nucleated cell counts. Sequencing used immunoSEQ multiplex PCR; TCRdb keeps in-frame clones, though not all of them. V, J and clone size are taken as reported in that table, and D and trimming were inferred from the DNA itself. The sample carries 90,000 to 150,000 clones, approximately 80% recorded once. This sequence was found in a man aged 50-59 years with acute or convalescent COVID-19. V is TRBV4-1 and J is TRBJ2-5; D is possibly TRBD1 (6 bases). Sequencing input: peripheral blood. The CDR3 is CASSLSMLQGQYQETQYF. The CDR3, as DNA: TGCGCCAGCAGCCTAAGCATGTTACAGGGTCAGTACCAAGAGACCCAGTACTTC.